This T cell receptor (beta chain) was captured in a study of shared clonotypes between healthy human individuals. V lost 4 bases, J lost 0 bases, and 10 bases lay in between. The CDR3 is 14 amino acids. The V gene's germline CDR1 is SGDLS and CDR2 YYNGEE. Using immunoSEQ multiplex PCR, the repertoire was profiled, and TCRdb retains in-frame clones only, with some absent. This table holds roughly 700,000 clones, 74% found once. About this clone itself: The sample carries other DNA sequences with the same CDR3.

The specimen was memory CD4+ T cells sorted from blood. Subset meaning: CD45RA-negative fraction. This chain connects TRBV9 to TRBJ2-5, with D possibly matching TRBD2 (5 bases). This clonotype originated in a woman in her thirties in good health. CDR3 sequence reads: CASSPRGYQETQYF. DNA for the CDR3: TGTGCCAGCAGCCCCCGGGGTTACCAAGAGACCCAGTACTTC.